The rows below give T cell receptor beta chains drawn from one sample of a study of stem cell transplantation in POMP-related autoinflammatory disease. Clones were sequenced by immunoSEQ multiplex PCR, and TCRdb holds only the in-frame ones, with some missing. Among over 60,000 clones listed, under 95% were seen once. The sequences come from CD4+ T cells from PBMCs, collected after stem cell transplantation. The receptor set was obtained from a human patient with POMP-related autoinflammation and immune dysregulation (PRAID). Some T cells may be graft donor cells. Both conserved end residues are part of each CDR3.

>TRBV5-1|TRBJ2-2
CASSLGQGGTGELFF
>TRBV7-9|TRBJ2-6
CASSNYGSGANVLTF
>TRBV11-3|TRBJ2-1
CASSRTPSSYNEQFF
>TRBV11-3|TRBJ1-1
CASSLEGNTEAFF
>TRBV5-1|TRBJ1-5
CASSLWGATNQPQHF
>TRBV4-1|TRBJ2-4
CASSQDPKSQARLQYF
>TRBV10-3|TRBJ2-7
CAIAAQERMYEQYF
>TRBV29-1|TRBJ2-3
CSVDRGQGDTQYF
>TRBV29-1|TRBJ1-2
CSGTGGNGYTF
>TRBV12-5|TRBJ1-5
CASGFGGQPQHF
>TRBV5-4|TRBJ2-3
CASSLRQGTDTQYF
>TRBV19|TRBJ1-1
CASGNTEAFF
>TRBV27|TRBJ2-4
CASSSYGPKVIAKNIQYF
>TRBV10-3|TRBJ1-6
CAIAPSRDSPLHF
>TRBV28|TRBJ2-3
CASSFGTRESTDTQYF
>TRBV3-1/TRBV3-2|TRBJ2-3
CASSRTVPDTQYF
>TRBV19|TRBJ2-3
CASRNPRERGLTDTQYF
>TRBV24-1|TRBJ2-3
CATSDYPSTDTQYF
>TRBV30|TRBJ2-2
CAWRRTSGNTGELFF
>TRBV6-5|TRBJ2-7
CASSYYGQGYEQYF
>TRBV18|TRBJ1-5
CASSGSGDRYQPQHF
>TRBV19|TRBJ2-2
CASSIAQESGELFF
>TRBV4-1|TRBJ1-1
CASSQGYRGLNTEAFF
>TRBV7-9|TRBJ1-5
CASSQEVGPQHF
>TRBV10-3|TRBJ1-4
CATTGDSGEKLFF
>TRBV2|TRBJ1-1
CASSEGSTGLNPRVISRWRAFF
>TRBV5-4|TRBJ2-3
CASSFGGDTQYF
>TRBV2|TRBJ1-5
CASSGGSGANQPQHF
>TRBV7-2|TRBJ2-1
CASSKDRGPYNEQFF
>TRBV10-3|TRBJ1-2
CAILSIGTGDGYTF
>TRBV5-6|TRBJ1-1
CASSARQVMNTEAFF
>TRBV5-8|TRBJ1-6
CASSWGQGAYNSPLHF
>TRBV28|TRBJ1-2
CASGTGYGYTF
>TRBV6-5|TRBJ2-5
CASSYSRETQYF
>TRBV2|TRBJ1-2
CASRGAGYTF
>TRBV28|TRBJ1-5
CASSWGDQPQHF
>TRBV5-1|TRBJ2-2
CASSLVGLGELFF
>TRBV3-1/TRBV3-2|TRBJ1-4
CASSPSRDRGPREKLFF
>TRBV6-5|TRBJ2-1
CASSTGQGGQFF
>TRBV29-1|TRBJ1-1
CSVQGGAGTEAFF
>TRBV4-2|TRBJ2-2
CASSPPLTGELFF
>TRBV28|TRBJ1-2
CASSFWGNYGYTF
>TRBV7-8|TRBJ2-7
CASSYEAALEQYF
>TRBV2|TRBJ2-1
CASRRDGEQFF
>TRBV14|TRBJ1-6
CASSQAGTGNSPLHF
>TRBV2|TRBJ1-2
CASTRSRGNYGYTF
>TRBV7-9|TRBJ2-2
CASSLAGTGLTGELFF
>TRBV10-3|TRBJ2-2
CAITKQGLDTGELFF
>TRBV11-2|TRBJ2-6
CASSLVRGSGANVLTF